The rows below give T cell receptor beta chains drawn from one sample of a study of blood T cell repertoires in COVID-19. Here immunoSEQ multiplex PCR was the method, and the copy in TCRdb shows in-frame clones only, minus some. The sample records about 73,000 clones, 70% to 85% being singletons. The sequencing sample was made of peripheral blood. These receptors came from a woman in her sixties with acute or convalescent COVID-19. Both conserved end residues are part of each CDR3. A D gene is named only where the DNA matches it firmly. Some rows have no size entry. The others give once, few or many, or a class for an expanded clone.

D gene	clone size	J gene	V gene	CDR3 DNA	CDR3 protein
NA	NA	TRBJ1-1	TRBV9	TGTGCCAGCAGCATGAGGGAGGGGGGCACTGAAGCTTTCTTT	CASSMREGGTEAFF
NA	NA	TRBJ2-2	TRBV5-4	TGTGCCAGCAGCTTGGGCAGTCCGAACACCGGGGAGCTGTTTTTT	CASSLGSPNTGELFF
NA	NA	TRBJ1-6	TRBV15	TGTGCCACCAGCAGAGATCTGGGGGCAGGGGATAATTCACCCCTCCACTTT	CATSRDLGAGDNSPLHF
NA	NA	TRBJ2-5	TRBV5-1	TGCGCCAGCAGCTGGGCCCAAGAGACCCAGTACTTC	CASSWAQETQYF
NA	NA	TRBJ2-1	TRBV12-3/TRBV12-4	TGTGCCAGCAGTTTAGTTGCGGGCAATGAGCAGTTCTTC	CASSLVAGNEQFF
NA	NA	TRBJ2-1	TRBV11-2	TGTGCCAGCAGCTTAGTTGCCGGGAGTACCTCCTACAATGAGCAGTTCTTC	CASSLVAGSTSYNEQFF
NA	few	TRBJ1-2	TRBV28	TGTGCCAGCAGTTTTCCGGGACACACTAACTATGGCTACACCTTC	CASSFPGHTNYGYTF
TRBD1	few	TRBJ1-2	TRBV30	TGTGCCTGGAGTGTGGGGACAGGGAGAACATCCGGCTACACCTTC	CAWSVGTGRTSGYTF
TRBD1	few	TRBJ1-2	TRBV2	TGTGCCAGCAGTGAAAGCCCAAGGACAGGGTTAGGCTACACCTTC	CASSESPRTGLGYTF
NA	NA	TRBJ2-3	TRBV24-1	TGTGCCACCAGTGAAGTCCCCGGGTTTAGCACAGATACGCAGTATTTT	CATSEVPGFSTDTQYF
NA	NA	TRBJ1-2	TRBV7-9	TGTGCCAGCAGCTTGACGGGGGATGGTGGCTACACCTTC	CASSLTGDGGYTF
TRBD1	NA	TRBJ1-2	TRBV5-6	TGTGCCAGCAGCCCCCTTCGACAGGGGGCGAGGAACTATGGCTACACCTTC	CASSPLRQGARNYGYTF
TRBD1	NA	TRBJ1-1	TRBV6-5	TGTGCCAGCAGTTACTTGGGGACAGGGGTGAGCGCTGAAGCTTTCTTT	CASSYLGTGVSAEAFF
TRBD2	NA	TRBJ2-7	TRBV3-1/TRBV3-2	TGTGCCAGCAGCCAAGAGACGGGACTAGCGGGGTCCCGCTCCTACGAGCAGTACTTC	CASSQETGLAGSRSYEQYF
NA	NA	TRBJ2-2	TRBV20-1	TGCAGTGCCCAGTCGCCCGGGGAGCTGTTTTTT	CSAQSPGELFF
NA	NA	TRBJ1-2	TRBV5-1	TGCGCCAGCAGCCCGGGGAATTCCTATGGCTACACCTTC	CASSPGNSYGYTF
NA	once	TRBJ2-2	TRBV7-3	TGTGCCAGCAGCTTAGAGCGTCGGACCGGGGAGCTGTTTTTT	CASSLERRTGELFF
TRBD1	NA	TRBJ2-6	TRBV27	TGTGCCAGCAGTCCCCTCTACCATCCGGGACAGGGGGCCGATGGGGCCAACGTCCTGACTTTC	CASSPLYHPGQGADGANVLTF
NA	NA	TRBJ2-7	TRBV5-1	TGCGCCAGCAGCTTGGTCGGAGCCACCTACGAGCAGTACTTC	CASSLVGATYEQYF
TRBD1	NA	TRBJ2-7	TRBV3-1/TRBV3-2	TGTGCCAGCGCCACGGGACAGGGCTCCTACGAGCAGTACTTC	CASATGQGSYEQYF
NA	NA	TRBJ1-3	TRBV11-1	TGTGCCAGCAGCTTAACCCCGGAGGGAAACACCATATATTTT	CASSLTPEGNTIYF
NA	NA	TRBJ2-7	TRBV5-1	TGCGCCAGCAGTTCAAAAGGGGCAGCCTACGAGCAGTACTTC	CASSSKGAAYEQYF
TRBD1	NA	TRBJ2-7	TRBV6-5	TGTGCCAGCAGCGGGGACAGGGGATACGAGCAGTACTTC	CASSGDRGYEQYF
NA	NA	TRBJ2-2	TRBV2	TGTGCCAGCAGCAAGAACACCGGGGAGCTGTTTTTT	CASSKNTGELFF
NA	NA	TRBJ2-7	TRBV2	TGTGCCAGCAAGGTTGAGCGGGCCACCTACGAGCAGTACTTC	CASKVERATYEQYF
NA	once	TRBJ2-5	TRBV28	TGTGCCAGCAGTTTAGTCAAGCCGGAGACCCAGTACTTC	CASSLVKPETQYF
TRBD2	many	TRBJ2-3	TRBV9	TGTGCCAGCAACTCAGAAATCCTAGCGGGGGGGCGTGATACGCAGTATTTT	CASNSEILAGGRDTQYF
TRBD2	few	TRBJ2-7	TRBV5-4	TGTGCCAGCAGCTTGACCCTAGCGGGAAGGTACGAGCAGTACTTC	CASSLTLAGRYEQYF
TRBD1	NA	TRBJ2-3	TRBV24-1	TGTGCCACCAGTGATCCCCGACCCGGGACAGGGGGATTAGATACGCAGTATTTT	CATSDPRPGTGGLDTQYF
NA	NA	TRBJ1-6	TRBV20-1	TGCAGTGCTAGTTCCGCAGTAAATTCACCCCTCCACTTT	CSASSAVNSPLHF
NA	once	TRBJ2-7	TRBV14	TGTGCCAGCGGTCGGCTAGTAAACGAGCAGTACTTC	CASGRLVNEQYF
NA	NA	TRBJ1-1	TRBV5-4	TGTGCCAGCAGCAATAACAGGGATTCGGAAGCTTTCTTT	CASSNNRDSEAFF
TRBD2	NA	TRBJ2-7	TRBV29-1	TGCAGCGTTGACGGACTAGCGGGCTCGAGCTCCTACGAGCAGTACTTC	CSVDGLAGSSSYEQYF
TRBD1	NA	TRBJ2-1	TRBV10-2	TGCGCCAGCAATCCGGACAGGGCATACAATGAGCAGTTCTTC	CASNPDRAYNEQFF
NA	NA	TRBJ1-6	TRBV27	TGTGCCAGCAGTTTATATCAGGGGCTAAACTCACCCCTCCACTTT	CASSLYQGLNSPLHF
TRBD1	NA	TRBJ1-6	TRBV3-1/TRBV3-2	TGTGCCAGCAGCTCGGGGACAGGGGGCCGTTCACCCCTCCACTTT	CASSSGTGGRSPLHF